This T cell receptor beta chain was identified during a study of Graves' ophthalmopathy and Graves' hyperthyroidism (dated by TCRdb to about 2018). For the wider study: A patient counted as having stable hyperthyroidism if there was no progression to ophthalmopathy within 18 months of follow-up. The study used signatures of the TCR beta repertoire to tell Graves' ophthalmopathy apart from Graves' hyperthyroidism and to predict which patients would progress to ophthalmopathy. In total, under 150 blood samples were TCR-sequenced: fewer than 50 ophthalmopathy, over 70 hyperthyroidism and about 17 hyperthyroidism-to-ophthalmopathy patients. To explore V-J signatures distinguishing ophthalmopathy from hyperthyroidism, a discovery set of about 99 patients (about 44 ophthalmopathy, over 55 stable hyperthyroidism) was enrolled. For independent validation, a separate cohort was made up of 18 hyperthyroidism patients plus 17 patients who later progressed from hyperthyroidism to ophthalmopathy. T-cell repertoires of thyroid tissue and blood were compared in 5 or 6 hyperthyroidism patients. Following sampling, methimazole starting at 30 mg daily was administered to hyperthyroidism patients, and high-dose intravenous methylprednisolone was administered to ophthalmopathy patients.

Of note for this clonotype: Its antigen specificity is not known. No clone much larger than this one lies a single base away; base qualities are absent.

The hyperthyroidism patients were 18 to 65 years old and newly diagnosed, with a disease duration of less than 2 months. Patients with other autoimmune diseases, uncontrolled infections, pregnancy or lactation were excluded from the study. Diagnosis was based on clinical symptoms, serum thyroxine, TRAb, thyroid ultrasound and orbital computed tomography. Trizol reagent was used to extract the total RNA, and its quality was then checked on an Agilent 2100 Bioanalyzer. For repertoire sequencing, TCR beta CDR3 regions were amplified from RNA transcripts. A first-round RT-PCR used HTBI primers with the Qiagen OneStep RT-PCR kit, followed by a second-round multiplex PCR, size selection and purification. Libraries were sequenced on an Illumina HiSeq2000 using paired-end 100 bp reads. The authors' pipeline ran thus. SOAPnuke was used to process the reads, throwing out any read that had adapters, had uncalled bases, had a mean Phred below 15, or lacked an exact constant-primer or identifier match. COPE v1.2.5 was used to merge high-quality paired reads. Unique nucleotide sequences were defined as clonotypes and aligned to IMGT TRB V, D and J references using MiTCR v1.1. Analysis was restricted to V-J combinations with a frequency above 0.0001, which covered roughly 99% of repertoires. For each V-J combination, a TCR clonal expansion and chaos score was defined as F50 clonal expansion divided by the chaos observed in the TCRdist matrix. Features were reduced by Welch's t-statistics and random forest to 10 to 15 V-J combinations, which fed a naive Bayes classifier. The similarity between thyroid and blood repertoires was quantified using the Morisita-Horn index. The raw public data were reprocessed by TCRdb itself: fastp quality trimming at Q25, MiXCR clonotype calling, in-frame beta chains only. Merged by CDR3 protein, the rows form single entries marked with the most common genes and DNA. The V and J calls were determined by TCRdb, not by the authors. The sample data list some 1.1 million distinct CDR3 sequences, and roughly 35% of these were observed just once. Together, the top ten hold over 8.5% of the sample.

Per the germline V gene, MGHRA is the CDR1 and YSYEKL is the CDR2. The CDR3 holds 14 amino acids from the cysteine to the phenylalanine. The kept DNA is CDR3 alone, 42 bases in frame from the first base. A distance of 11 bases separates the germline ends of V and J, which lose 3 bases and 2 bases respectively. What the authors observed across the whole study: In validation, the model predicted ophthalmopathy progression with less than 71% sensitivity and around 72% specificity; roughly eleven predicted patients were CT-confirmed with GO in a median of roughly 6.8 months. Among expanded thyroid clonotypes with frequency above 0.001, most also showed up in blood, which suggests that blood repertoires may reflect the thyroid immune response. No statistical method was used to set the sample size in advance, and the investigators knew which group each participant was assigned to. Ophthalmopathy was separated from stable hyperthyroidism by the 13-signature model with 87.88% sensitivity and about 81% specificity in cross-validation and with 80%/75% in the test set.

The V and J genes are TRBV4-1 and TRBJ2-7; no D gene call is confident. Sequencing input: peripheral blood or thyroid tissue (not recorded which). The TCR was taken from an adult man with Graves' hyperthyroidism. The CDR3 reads CASSHNTETYEQYF. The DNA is TGCGCCAGCAGCCACAATACAGAGACCTACGAGCAGTACTTC.